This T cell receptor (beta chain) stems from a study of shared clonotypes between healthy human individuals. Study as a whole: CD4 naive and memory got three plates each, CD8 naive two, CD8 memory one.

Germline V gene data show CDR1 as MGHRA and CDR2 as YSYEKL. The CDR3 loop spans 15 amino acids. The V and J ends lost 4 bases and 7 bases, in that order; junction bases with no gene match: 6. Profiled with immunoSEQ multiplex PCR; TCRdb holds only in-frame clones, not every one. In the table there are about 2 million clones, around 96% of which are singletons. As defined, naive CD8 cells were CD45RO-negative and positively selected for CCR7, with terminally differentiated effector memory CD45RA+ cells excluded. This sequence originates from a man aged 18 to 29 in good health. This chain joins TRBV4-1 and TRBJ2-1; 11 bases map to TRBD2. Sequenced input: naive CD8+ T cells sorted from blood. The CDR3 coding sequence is TGCGCCAGCAGCCTACTAGCGGGGGAGCGAAATGAGCAGTTCTTC. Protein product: CASSLLAGERNEQFF.